These 11 T cell receptor beta chains were all obtained from the same sample, sequenced in a study of T cells in Graves' hyperthyroidism and ophthalmopathy. RNA transcripts served as the template for amplifying TCR beta CDR3 regions. HTBI primers were the set used in a first-round RT-PCR of the TCR CDR3. TCRdb used MiXCR to reprocess the multiplex PCR reads, holding one entry per CDR3 protein. This sample has approximately 590,000 distinct CDR3 sequences, with 46% found just once. The source material was peripheral blood or thyroid tissue (not recorded which). Source of these receptors: a young woman with Graves' hyperthyroidism.

This clonotype showed up just a few times. The DNA for the CDR3 is TGCAGTGCCGGGACAGGGGCCCTTTGGGAGCAGTACTTC. Its protein product is CSAGTGALWEQYF. The gene calls are TRBV20-1 and TRBJ2-7; TRBD1 aligns across 10 bases. CDR3 length: 13 amino acids. V shed 6 bases, J shed 7 bases, and the junction held 9 bases outside the gene matches. In germline, CDR1 is DFQATT, CDR2 SNEGSKA (reference sequence).

This clonotype has only a few counts. This chain joins TRBV7-2 and TRBJ2-7; TRBD1 matches at 8 bases. J lost 5 bases, V lost 6 bases, and 12 bases had no gene match. The germline V gene has CDR1 SGHTA and CDR2 FQGNSA. The CDR3 loop spans 15 amino acids. The CDR3 spells CASRPTGQGFHEQYF. The CDR3 DNA reads as TGTGCCAGCAGGCCGACTGGACAGGGTTTCCACGAGCAGTACTTC. The whole variable domain, filled in from reference TRBV7-2 and TRBJ2-7, reads GAGVSQSPSNKVTEKGKDVELRCDPISGHTALYWYRQSLGQGLEFLIYFQGNSAPDKSGLPSDRFSAERTGGSVSTLTIQRTQQEDSAVYLCASRPTGQGFHEQYFGPGTRLTVT.

The sample holds a few counts of this clonotype. The chain joins TRBV7-3 to TRBJ2-7, with TRBD2 matching 9 bases. The CDR3 contains 18 residues. Germline CDR1 reads SGHTA; CDR2 reads FQGTGA. The V and J ends lost 1 base and 4 bases, in that order; junction bases with no gene match: 14. For the CDR3, the DNA is TGTGCCAGCAGCTTAAAGGGGAGGGCGGCTAGCGGGACTTACGAGCAGTACTTC. It encodes CASSLKGRAASGTYEQYF.

J is TRBJ2-5 and V is TRBV2, with D perhaps matching TRBD1 (8 bases). Trimming removed 10 bases at V and 4 bases at J, with 16 bases between. The CDR3 consists of 13 residues. The germline gives CDR1 SNHLY, CDR2 FYNNEI. The CDR3 nucleotides read TGTGCCAATCTACAGGGGGGGGGAGAGACCCAGTACTTC. It encodes CANLQGGGETQYF.

The chain uses TRBV13 and TRBJ2-2, with D possibly matching TRBD1 (6 bases). The CDR3 consists of 14 residues. V lost 3 bases and J 8 bases, leaving 13 bases between the germline ends. CDR1 and CDR2 from the germline V gene are PRHDT and FYEKMQ (reference sequence). The chain's CDR3 is CASSFGQIAGELFF. In DNA, the CDR3 is TGTGCCAGCAGCTTTGGACAGATAGCGGGGGAGCTGTTTTTT.

In this sample, this clonotype turned up many times. This chain connects TRBV25-1 to TRBJ1-5, with D possibly being TRBD1 (5 bases). The germline V and J ends were trimmed by 5 bases and 7 bases, with 15 bases remaining between them. This CDR3 spans 14 amino acids. Germline CDR1 is MGHDK and CDR2 is SYGVNS. CDR3 in amino acids: CASSPAGGGQPQHF. The CDR3 coding sequence is TGTGCCAGCAGTCCGGCGGGGGGAGGGCAGCCCCAGCATTTT.

The chain joins TRBV19 to TRBJ1-4, with D uncertain. V was cut by 10 bases and J by 4 bases, with 13 bases left in between. The CDR3 length is 13 residues. Germline V lookup: CDR1 LNHDA, CDR2 SQIVND (reference sequence). The DNA for the CDR3 is TGTGCCACCCGATGGGCTAATAATGAAAAACTGTTTTTT. The encoded protein is CATRWANNEKLFF.

The chain joins TRBV20-1 to TRBJ1-1, with a weak D call TRBD1 (5 bases). Trimming stripped 3 bases from V and 5 bases from J, with 10 bases between. In germline, CDR1 is DFQATT, CDR2 SNEGSKA (reference sequence). The CDR3 totals 12 residues. The CDR3, as DNA: TGCAGTGCTAGCGTGGGGACGACTGAAGCTTTCTTT. Protein: CSASVGTTEAFF.

The sample holds a few counts of this clonotype. V usage is TRBV7-2 and J usage is TRBJ1-5; D is unresolved. Looked up from germline, CDR1 is SGHTA and CDR2 is FQGNSA. This CDR3 comprises 14 residues. V shed 5 bases and J shed 9 bases, with 17 bases lying between them. CDR3 region: CASSPRGGGRPQHF. The CDR3 DNA sequence: TGTGCCAGCAGCCCCCGGGGAGGCGGGCGGCCCCAGCATTTT.

The chain combines TRBV10-3 with TRBJ1-1; possibly TRBD1 for D (6 bases). CDR1 is ENHRY and CDR2 is SYGVKD in the germline V gene. The CDR3 covers 13 residues. Trimming removed 2 bases at V and 6 bases at J, with 10 bases between. CDR3 DNA: TGTGCCATCAGTGAGATGGGACAAGCTGAAGCTTTCTTT. It codes for CAISEMGQAEAFF.

V and J are TRBV3-1 and TRBJ2-5; weak D call: TRBD1 (6 bases). The V gene's germline CDR1 is LGHDT and CDR2 YNNKEL (reference sequence). The CDR3 spans 17 residues. The germline V and J ends were trimmed by 4 bases and 5 bases, with 23 bases remaining between them. In DNA form, the CDR3 reads TGTGCCAGCAGCCCAGTGGGGGCCAGTTACGGGCAGGAGACCCAGTACTTC. Protein: CASSPVGASYGQETQYF.